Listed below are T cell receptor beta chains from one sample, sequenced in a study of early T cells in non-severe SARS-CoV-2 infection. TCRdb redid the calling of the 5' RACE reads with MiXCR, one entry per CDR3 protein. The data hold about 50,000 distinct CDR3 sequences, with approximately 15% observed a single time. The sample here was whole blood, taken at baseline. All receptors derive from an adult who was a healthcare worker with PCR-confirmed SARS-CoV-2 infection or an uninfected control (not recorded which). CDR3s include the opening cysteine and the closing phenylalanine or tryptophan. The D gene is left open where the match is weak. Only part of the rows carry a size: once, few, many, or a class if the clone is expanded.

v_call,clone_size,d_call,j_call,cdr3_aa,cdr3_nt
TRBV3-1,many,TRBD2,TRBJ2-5,CASSHGLAGKETQYF,TGTGCCAGCAGCCATGGACTAGCGGGGAAAGAGACCCAGTACTTC
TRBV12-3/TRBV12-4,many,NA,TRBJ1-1,CASSLEGRDTEAFF,TGTGCCAGCAGTTTAGAAGGAAGGGACACTGAAGCTTTCTTT
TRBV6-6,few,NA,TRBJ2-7,CASSRDWYEQYF,TGTGCCAGCAGTCGGGACTGGTACGAGCAGTACTTC
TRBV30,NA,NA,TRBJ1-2,CAWTLITNYGYTF,TGTGCCTGGACCTTAATTACTAACTATGGCTACACCTTC
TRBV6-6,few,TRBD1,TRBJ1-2,CASSYSQGAWGYTF,TGTGCCAGCAGTTACTCGCAGGGGGCCTGGGGCTACACCTTC
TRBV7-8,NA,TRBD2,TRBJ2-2,CASSPRSAGTGELFF,TGTGCCAGCAGCCCCCGATCAGCGGGGACCGGGGAGCTGTTTTTT
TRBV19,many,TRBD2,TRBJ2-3,CASSIREGLYTDTQYF,TGTGCCAGTAGTATACGGGAGGGACTCTACACAGATACGCAGTATTTT
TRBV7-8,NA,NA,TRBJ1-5,CASSRDRDNSNQPQHF,TGTGCCAGCAGCCGCGACAGAGACAATAGCAATCAGCCCCAGCATTTT
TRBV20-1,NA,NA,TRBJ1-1,CRATNRNTEAFF,TGCAGGGCGACAAACAGGAACACTGAAGCTTTCTTT
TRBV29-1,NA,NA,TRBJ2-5,CSVGGRSQETQYF,TGCAGCGTTGGCGGGCGGAGCCAAGAGACCCAGTACTTC
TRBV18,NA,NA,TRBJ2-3,CASSSRSTTDTQYF,TGTGCCAGCTCAAGCCGGTCGACCACAGATACGCAGTATTTT
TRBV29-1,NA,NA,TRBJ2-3,CSVETTDTQYF,TGCAGCGTTGAAACCACAGATACGCAGTATTTT
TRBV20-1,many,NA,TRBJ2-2,CSAPDARSPGELFF,TGCAGTGCGCCTGATGCGAGGAGTCCCGGGGAGCTGTTTTTT
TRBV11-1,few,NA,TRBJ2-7,CAVGQLNGEQYF,TGTGCCGTAGGACAGCTTAATGGCGAGCAGTACTTC
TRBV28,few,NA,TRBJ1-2,CASSLGSSQDYGYTF,TGTGCCAGCAGTTTAGGGAGCTCCCAGGACTATGGCTACACCTTC
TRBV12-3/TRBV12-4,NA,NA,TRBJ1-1,CASTVMNTEAFF,TGTGCCAGCACAGTGATGAACACTGAAGCTTTCTTT
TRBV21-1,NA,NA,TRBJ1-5,CASCQGIQPQHF,TGTGCCAGCTGTCAGGGGATCCAGCCCCAGCATTTT